This T cell receptor beta chain was profiled in a study of blood T cell repertoires in COVID-19. Sequencing was performed with immunoSEQ multiplex PCR; in TCRdb, only in-frame clones are kept and a portion is missing. The sample carries 150,000 to 200,000 clones, roughly 89% recorded once. Germline V gene sequence: CDR1 SGDLS, CDR2 YYNGEE. The length of the CDR3 is 16 residues. Trimming left V 3 bases short and J 3 bases short, with 19 bases between. The chain employs TRBV9 and TRBJ2-7; weak D call: TRBD1 (9 bases). Sequencing was performed on peripheral blood. This TCR was recovered from a human donor in a cohort sampled during active COVID-19. The CDR3 here is CASSAGGGQGVYEQYF. CDR3 nucleotides: TGTGCCAGCAGCGCGGGAGGGGGACAGGGAGTCTACGAGCAGTACTTC.